This T cell receptor (beta chain) comes out of a study of cytomegalovirus exposure and HLA in healthy donors. Germline V lookup: CDR1 SGHVS, CDR2 FQNEAQ. The CDR3 covers 14 residues. V shed 0 bases, J shed 4 bases, and the junction held 2 bases outside the gene matches. 13 Jbeta primers and 60 Vbeta primers were used for the PCR. Here immunoSEQ multiplex PCR was the method, and the copy in TCRdb shows in-frame clones only, minus some. Of 150,000 to 200,000 clones detected, 70% to 85% appear once; the ten largest clones hold 1% to 1.5%. The TCR originated in a girl under 10 years old in good health and CMV-seropositive. V is TRBV7-8 and J is TRBJ1-2, with TRBD1 matching 7 bases. Sequencing was carried out using PBMCs. The CDR3 region has the DNA TGTGCCAGCAGCTTAGCTGGACAGGTCTATGGCTACACCTTC. The encoded protein is CASSLAGQVYGYTF.